The present TCR beta chain was sequenced within a study of T cell responses to AZD1222 COVID-19 vaccine. Study at large: Researchers grouped second doses given at about 4 or about 12 weeks into one pool. Overall study findings and caveats: Seropositive AZD1222 recipients at baseline numbered only five or six. The sample set comprised mostly white British donors with more females, and clonal diversity was possibly underestimated.

CDR1 is SGHVS and CDR2 is FQNEAQ in the germline V gene. V lost 5 bases and J lost 11, with 21 bases in between. This CDR3 is 14 amino acids long. Turning to this clone: Its matching antigen is unknown.

Measured with immunoSEQ multiplex PCR; TCRdb has only the in-frame clones, and not every one. The table shows approximately 110,000 clones, with around 90% occurring only once. The sequences come from peripheral blood, collected on day 0 of AZD1222 vaccination. This chain uses TRBV7-8 with TRBJ1-1, with D possibly TRBD1 on 6 matching bases. This clonotype originated in an adult in good health. The CDR3 reads CASSKQGSRRMAFF. CDR3 bases: TGTGCCAGCAGCAAACAGGGTTCCCGACGAATGGCTTTCTTT. Full variable domain (missing parts from reference TRBV7-8 and TRBJ1-1): GAGVSQSPRYKVAKRGQDVALRCDPISGHVSLFWYQQALGQGPEFLTYFQNEAQLDKSGLPSDRFFAERPEGSVSTLKIQRTQQEDSAVYLCASSKQGSRRMAFFGQGTRLTVV.